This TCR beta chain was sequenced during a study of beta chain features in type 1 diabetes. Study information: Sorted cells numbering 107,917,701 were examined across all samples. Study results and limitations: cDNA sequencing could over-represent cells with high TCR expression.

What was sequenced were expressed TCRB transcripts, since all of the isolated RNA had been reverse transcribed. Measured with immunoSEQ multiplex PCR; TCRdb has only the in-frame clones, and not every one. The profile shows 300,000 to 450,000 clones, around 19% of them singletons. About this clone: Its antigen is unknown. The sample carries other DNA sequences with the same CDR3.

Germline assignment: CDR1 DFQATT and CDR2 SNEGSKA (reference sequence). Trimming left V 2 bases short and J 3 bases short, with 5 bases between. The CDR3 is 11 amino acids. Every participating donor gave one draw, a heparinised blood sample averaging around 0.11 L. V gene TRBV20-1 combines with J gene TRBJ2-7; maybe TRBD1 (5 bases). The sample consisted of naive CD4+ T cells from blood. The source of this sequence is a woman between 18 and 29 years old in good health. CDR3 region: CSARQGYEQYF. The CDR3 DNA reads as TGCAGTGCTAGACAGGGCTACGAGCAGTACTTC.